Listed below are T cell receptor beta chains from one sample, sequenced in a study of CD8 T cells in ankylosing spondylitis. From the 5' RACE reads, TCRdb called clonotypes with MiXCR, one entry per CDR3 protein. The table records approximately 180,000 distinct CDR3 sequences, around a sixth of them present only once. The specimen sequenced was blood, either unsorted or a sorted T cell fraction (not recorded which). The receptors shown here come from a male donor aged 5 to 29 with ankylosing spondylitis or in good health (not recorded which). Each CDR3 is given with its conserved first and last residue. A D gene is named only where the DNA matches it firmly. Clone size is not always given. Where it is, it says once, few, many or a class for expanded clones.

d_call: -
clone_size: many
v_call: TRBV29-1
j_call: TRBJ2-1
cdr3_aa: CSVELGQVQFF
cdr3_nt: TGCAGCGTTGAGTTAGGACAAGTGCAGTTCTTC

d_call: -
clone_size: many
v_call: TRBV20-1
j_call: TRBJ2-7
cdr3_aa: CSARDRSLERETQYF
cdr3_nt: TGCAGTGCTAGAGATCGGAGCTTAGAGAGGGAGACGCAGTACTTC

d_call: TRBD1
clone_size: many
v_call: TRBV12-3/TRBV12-4
j_call: TRBJ2-5
cdr3_aa: CASRYTGQEETQYF
cdr3_nt: TGTGCCAGCAGATACACCGGACAGGAGGAGACCCAGTACTTC

d_call: -
clone_size: many
v_call: TRBV29-1
j_call: TRBJ2-7
cdr3_aa: CSVDGDSYEQYF
cdr3_nt: TGCAGCGTTGACGGAGACTCCTACGAGCAGTACTTC

d_call: TRBD2
clone_size: -
v_call: TRBV20-1
j_call: TRBJ2-7
cdr3_aa: CSAVLGTSGRYEQYF
cdr3_nt: TGCAGTGCGGTCCTAGGGACTAGCGGACGATACGAGCAGTACTTC

d_call: -
clone_size: many
v_call: TRBV4-2
j_call: TRBJ1-4
cdr3_aa: CASSQVSEKLFF
cdr3_nt: TGTGCCAGCAGCCAAGTATCTGAAAAACTGTTTTTT

d_call: -
clone_size: many
v_call: TRBV28
j_call: TRBJ2-7
cdr3_aa: CASSLYRGGWYEQYF
cdr3_nt: TGTGCCAGCAGTTTATATAGGGGAGGTTGGTACGAGCAGTACTTC

d_call: TRBD1
clone_size: many
v_call: TRBV12-3/TRBV12-4
j_call: TRBJ2-1
cdr3_aa: CASSSVQGAGGGSSYNEQFF
cdr3_nt: TGTGCCAGCAGTTCGGTACAGGGGGCAGGCGGAGGAAGCTCCTACAATGAGCAGTTCTTC

d_call: TRBD2
clone_size: many
v_call: TRBV27
j_call: TRBJ2-2
cdr3_aa: CASSSLAGPANTGELFF
cdr3_nt: TGTGCCAGCAGTTCCCTAGCGGGACCCGCGAACACCGGGGAGCTGTTTTTT

d_call: TRBD2
clone_size: many
v_call: TRBV12-3/TRBV12-4
j_call: TRBJ2-2
cdr3_aa: CASTPGGSPTGELFF
cdr3_nt: TGTGCCAGCACCCCCGGGGGGTCTCCGACCGGGGAGCTGTTTTTT

d_call: TRBD1
clone_size: many
v_call: TRBV29-1
j_call: TRBJ2-5
cdr3_aa: CSSGGTGGFQETQYF
cdr3_nt: TGCAGCTCAGGAGGGACAGGGGGCTTTCAAGAGACCCAGTACTTC

d_call: -
clone_size: many
v_call: TRBV5-1
j_call: TRBJ1-2
cdr3_aa: CASSQTEIYGYTF
cdr3_nt: TGCGCCAGCAGCCAGACAGAGATCTATGGCTACACCTTC

d_call: TRBD1
clone_size: -
v_call: TRBV7-9
j_call: TRBJ1-5
cdr3_aa: CASSPDRPDQPQHF
cdr3_nt: TGTGCCAGCAGCCCGGACAGGCCCGATCAGCCCCAGCATTTT

d_call: -
clone_size: many
v_call: TRBV5-1
j_call: TRBJ1-2
cdr3_aa: CASSLSPGEGDYGYTF
cdr3_nt: TGCGCCAGCAGCTTGAGTCCAGGGGAGGGGGACTATGGCTACACCTTC

d_call: -
clone_size: many
v_call: TRBV5-6
j_call: TRBJ2-1
cdr3_aa: CASSFRQGNEQFF
cdr3_nt: TGTGCCAGCAGCTTCCGGCAGGGGAATGAGCAGTTCTTC

d_call: -
clone_size: -
v_call: TRBV6-1
j_call: TRBJ2-1
cdr3_aa: CAKLTSSYNEQFF
cdr3_nt: TGTGCCAAGTTGACTAGTTCCTACAATGAGCAGTTCTTC

d_call: -
clone_size: many
v_call: TRBV5-6
j_call: TRBJ2-7
cdr3_aa: CASSLFSGSYEQYF
cdr3_nt: TGTGCCAGCAGCTTGTTCTCAGGGTCCTACGAGCAGTACTTC

d_call: TRBD2
clone_size: many
v_call: TRBV5-1
j_call: TRBJ2-1
cdr3_aa: CASGPSGSYNEQFF
cdr3_nt: TGCGCCAGCGGCCCTAGCGGGTCCTACAATGAGCAGTTCTTC

d_call: -
clone_size: many
v_call: TRBV7-9
j_call: TRBJ2-3
cdr3_aa: CASSLAAGPTDTQYF
cdr3_nt: TGTGCCAGCAGCTTAGCGGCGGGGCCTACGGATACGCAGTATTTT

d_call: -
clone_size: many
v_call: TRBV29-1
j_call: TRBJ1-2
cdr3_aa: CSVAGGRDGYTF
cdr3_nt: TGCAGCGTTGCTGGGGGGCGAGACGGCTACACCTTC

d_call: TRBD2
clone_size: many
v_call: TRBV9
j_call: TRBJ2-1
cdr3_aa: CASSGAGGEFSYEQFF
cdr3_nt: TGTGCCAGCAGCGGGGCGGGGGGGGAGTTTTCTTATGAGCAGTTCTTC

d_call: -
clone_size: many
v_call: TRBV7-8
j_call: TRBJ2-1
cdr3_aa: CASSFTRLEYNEQFF
cdr3_nt: TGTGCCAGCAGCTTTACCCGACTAGAATACAATGAGCAGTTCTTC

d_call: -
clone_size: many
v_call: TRBV19
j_call: TRBJ2-1
cdr3_aa: CASSRGPPSGLNEQFF
cdr3_nt: TGTGCCAGTAGTCGGGGGCCCCCATCAGGGCTCAATGAGCAGTTCTTC

d_call: TRBD2
clone_size: many
v_call: TRBV5-1
j_call: TRBJ2-1
cdr3_aa: CASSPGLADNEQFF
cdr3_nt: TGCGCCAGCAGCCCAGGACTAGCGGACAATGAGCAGTTCTTC

d_call: TRBD1
clone_size: many
v_call: TRBV4-1
j_call: TRBJ2-7
cdr3_aa: CASSPRRDRVDEQYF
cdr3_nt: TGCGCCAGCAGCCCCCGCCGGGACAGGGTTGACGAGCAGTACTTC

d_call: TRBD2
clone_size: many
v_call: TRBV5-1
j_call: TRBJ2-3
cdr3_aa: CASSRSLAGGPVTRTDTQYF
cdr3_nt: TGCGCCAGCAGCAGATCACTAGCGGGAGGCCCGGTTACCCGCACAGATACGCAGTATTTT

d_call: TRBD1
clone_size: many
v_call: TRBV12-3/TRBV12-4
j_call: TRBJ1-5
cdr3_aa: CASSLGTGGGQPQHF
cdr3_nt: TGTGCCAGCAGTTTAGGCACAGGGGGTGGTCAGCCCCAGCATTTT

d_call: -
clone_size: many
v_call: TRBV7-2
j_call: TRBJ2-2
cdr3_aa: CASSFNSGVIELFF
cdr3_nt: TGTGCCAGCAGCTTTAATTCAGGTGTAATCGAGCTGTTTTTT

d_call: -
clone_size: -
v_call: TRBV29-1
j_call: TRBJ2-1
cdr3_aa: CSGGNSYNEQFF
cdr3_nt: TGCAGCGGCGGTAACTCTTACAATGAGCAGTTCTTC

d_call: -
clone_size: many
v_call: TRBV20-1
j_call: TRBJ2-5
cdr3_aa: CSARDLGGEETQYF
cdr3_nt: TGCAGTGCTAGAGATTTAGGGGGTGAAGAGACCCAGTACTTC

d_call: -
clone_size: few
v_call: TRBV20-1
j_call: TRBJ2-5
cdr3_aa: CSAKGPLMMTQYF
cdr3_nt: TGCAGTGCTAAGGGGCCCCTAATGATGACCCAGTACTTC

d_call: TRBD1
clone_size: many
v_call: TRBV2
j_call: TRBJ2-1
cdr3_aa: CASRAGQAVDEQFF
cdr3_nt: TGTGCCAGCAGAGCCGGACAGGCGGTGGATGAGCAGTTCTTC

d_call: -
clone_size: many
v_call: TRBV3-1
j_call: TRBJ1-1
cdr3_aa: CASSLRVGRGDTEAFF
cdr3_nt: TGTGCCAGCAGCCTCCGTGTGGGCCGTGGGGACACTGAAGCTTTCTTT

d_call: TRBD1
clone_size: many
v_call: TRBV5-1
j_call: TRBJ2-3
cdr3_aa: CASSSRGRRTDTQYF
cdr3_nt: TGCGCCAGCAGCTCCAGGGGGCGCAGGACAGATACGCAGTATTTT

d_call: -
clone_size: -
v_call: TRBV30
j_call: TRBJ1-3
cdr3_aa: CAWSLRSGNTIYF
cdr3_nt: TGTGCCTGGAGTTTGCGCTCTGGAAACACCATATATTTT

d_call: -
clone_size: many
v_call: TRBV20-1
j_call: TRBJ1-5
cdr3_aa: CSASAPSGHQPQHF
cdr3_nt: TGCAGTGCTAGTGCACCTTCGGGCCATCAGCCCCAGCATTTT

d_call: -
clone_size: -
v_call: TRBV2
j_call: TRBJ2-3
cdr3_aa: CASSEAHGGVTDTQYF
cdr3_nt: TGTGCCAGCAGTGAAGCGCATGGGGGAGTCACAGATACGCAGTATTTT

d_call: TRBD1
clone_size: many
v_call: TRBV28
j_call: TRBJ2-5
cdr3_aa: CASARTGYQETQYF
cdr3_nt: TGTGCCAGCGCGCGGACAGGATACCAAGAGACCCAGTACTTC

d_call: -
clone_size: many
v_call: TRBV7-9
j_call: TRBJ2-3
cdr3_aa: CASSLVPLAGGDTQYF
cdr3_nt: TGTGCCAGCAGCTTAGTCCCGCTAGCAGGAGGAGATACGCAGTATTTT

d_call: -
clone_size: many
v_call: TRBV7-2
j_call: TRBJ2-7
cdr3_aa: CASSLGPTGTYEQYF
cdr3_nt: TGTGCCAGCAGCTTAGGTCCCACGGGAACGTACGAGCAGTACTTC

d_call: -
clone_size: -
v_call: TRBV7-2
j_call: TRBJ2-3
cdr3_aa: CASSLWYSDTQYF
cdr3_nt: TGTGCCAGCAGCTTATGGTATTCAGATACTCAGTATTTT

d_call: -
clone_size: many
v_call: TRBV7-8
j_call: TRBJ2-1
cdr3_aa: CASSQAVSSYNEQFF
cdr3_nt: TGTGCCAGCAGCCAAGCGGTAAGCTCCTACAATGAGCAGTTCTTC

d_call: -
clone_size: many
v_call: TRBV12-3/TRBV12-4
j_call: TRBJ1-2
cdr3_aa: CASSLGGNGYTF
cdr3_nt: TGTGCCAGCAGTTTAGGTGGAAATGGCTACACCTTC

d_call: -
clone_size: -
v_call: TRBV30
j_call: TRBJ2-7
cdr3_aa: CAWSVGIYEQYF
cdr3_nt: TGTGCCTGGAGTGTAGGGATATACGAGCAGTACTTC

d_call: -
clone_size: many
v_call: TRBV12-3/TRBV12-4
j_call: TRBJ2-6
cdr3_aa: CASRPNRGGGANVLTF
cdr3_nt: TGTGCCAGCAGACCAAACAGGGGGGGTGGGGCCAACGTCCTGACTTTC

d_call: -
clone_size: many
v_call: TRBV20-1
j_call: TRBJ2-7
cdr3_aa: CSAPHLTAVYEQYF
cdr3_nt: TGCAGTGCTCCCCATCTTACGGCTGTTTACGAGCAGTACTTC

d_call: -
clone_size: many
v_call: TRBV10-3
j_call: TRBJ1-1
cdr3_aa: CAISDGRDTEAFF
cdr3_nt: TGTGCCATCAGTGATGGCAGGGACACTGAAGCTTTCTTT

d_call: -
clone_size: -
v_call: TRBV7-2
j_call: TRBJ2-7
cdr3_aa: CASSYARNEQYF
cdr3_nt: TGTGCCAGCAGCTACGCTCGAAACGAGCAGTACTTC

d_call: TRBD1
clone_size: many
v_call: TRBV12-3/TRBV12-4
j_call: TRBJ1-1
cdr3_aa: CASSLAGTVATEAFF
cdr3_nt: TGTGCCAGCAGTTTAGCGGGGACAGTCGCGACTGAAGCTTTCTTT

d_call: -
clone_size: many
v_call: TRBV7-2
j_call: TRBJ1-1
cdr3_aa: CASSRSTSSLNTEAFF
cdr3_nt: TGTGCCAGCAGCAGATCCACCAGCAGCCTGAACACTGAAGCTTTCTTT

d_call: TRBD2
clone_size: -
v_call: TRBV20-1
j_call: TRBJ2-1
cdr3_aa: CSARGSGSSYNEQFF
cdr3_nt: TGCAGTGCTAGGGGGAGCGGGAGCTCCTACAATGAGCAGTTCTTC

d_call: -
clone_size: once
v_call: TRBV20-1
j_call: TRBJ1-6
cdr3_aa: CSATAQDLTLHF
cdr3_nt: TGCAGTGCAACCGCCCAGGACCTCACCCTCCACTTT

d_call: TRBD1
clone_size: -
v_call: TRBV20-1
j_call: TRBJ2-7
cdr3_aa: CSATDRGLGEQYF
cdr3_nt: TGCAGTGCTACCGACAGGGGGCTGGGCGAGCAGTACTTC

d_call: TRBD2
clone_size: many
v_call: TRBV12-3/TRBV12-4
j_call: TRBJ2-3
cdr3_aa: CASSLAGLAGGLRDTQYF
cdr3_nt: TGTGCCAGCAGTTTAGCCGGACTAGCGGGAGGGTTAAGAGATACGCAGTATTTT

d_call: TRBD1
clone_size: -
v_call: TRBV5-6
j_call: TRBJ2-1
cdr3_aa: CASSFGQGKSSYNEQFF
cdr3_nt: TGTGCCAGCAGCTTTGGACAGGGTAAGAGCTCCTACAATGAGCAGTTCTTC

d_call: TRBD2
clone_size: many
v_call: TRBV5-1
j_call: TRBJ2-1
cdr3_aa: CASSLRGRELDNEQFF
cdr3_nt: TGCGCCAGCAGCTTGAGAGGGCGGGAGTTAGACAATGAGCAGTTCTTC

d_call: -
clone_size: many
v_call: TRBV5-1
j_call: TRBJ2-1
cdr3_aa: CASSSIQGGNEQFF
cdr3_nt: TGCGCCAGCAGCTCGATCCAAGGGGGCAATGAGCAGTTCTTC

d_call: TRBD2
clone_size: -
v_call: TRBV29-1
j_call: TRBJ2-3
cdr3_aa: CSVVDSGRTDTQYF
cdr3_nt: TGCAGCGTTGTTGATAGCGGGCGCACAGATACGCAGTATTTT

d_call: -
clone_size: many
v_call: TRBV6-6
j_call: TRBJ1-2
cdr3_aa: CASSPGWEGDYGYTF
cdr3_nt: TGTGCCAGCAGCCCCGGATGGGAGGGTGACTATGGCTACACCTTC

d_call: -
clone_size: many
v_call: TRBV20-1
j_call: TRBJ2-7
cdr3_aa: CSARSSLVGFYEQYF
cdr3_nt: TGCAGTGCTAGAAGTTCTCTGGTTGGTTTCTACGAGCAGTACTTC